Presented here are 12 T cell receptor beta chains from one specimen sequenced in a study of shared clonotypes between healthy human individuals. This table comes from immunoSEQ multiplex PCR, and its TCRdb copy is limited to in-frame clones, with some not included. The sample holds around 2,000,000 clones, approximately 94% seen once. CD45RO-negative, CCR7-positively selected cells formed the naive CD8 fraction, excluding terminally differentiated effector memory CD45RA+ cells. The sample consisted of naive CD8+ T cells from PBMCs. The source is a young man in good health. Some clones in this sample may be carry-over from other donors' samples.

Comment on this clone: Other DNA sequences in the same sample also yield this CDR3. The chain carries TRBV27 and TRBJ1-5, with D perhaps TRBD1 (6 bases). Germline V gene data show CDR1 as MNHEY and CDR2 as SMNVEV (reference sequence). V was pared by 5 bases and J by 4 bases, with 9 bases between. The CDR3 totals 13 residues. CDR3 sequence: CASSLRGNQPQHF. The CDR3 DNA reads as TGTGCCAGCAGTCTCAGGGGAAATCAGCCCCAGCATTTT.

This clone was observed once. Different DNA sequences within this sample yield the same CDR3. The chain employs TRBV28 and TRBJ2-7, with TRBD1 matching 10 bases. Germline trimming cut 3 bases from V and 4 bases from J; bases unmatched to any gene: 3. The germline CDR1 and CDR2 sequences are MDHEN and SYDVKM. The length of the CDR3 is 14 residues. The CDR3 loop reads CASSLGQGPYEQYF. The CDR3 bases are TGTGCCAGCAGTTTGGGACAGGGGCCGTACGAGCAGTACTTC.

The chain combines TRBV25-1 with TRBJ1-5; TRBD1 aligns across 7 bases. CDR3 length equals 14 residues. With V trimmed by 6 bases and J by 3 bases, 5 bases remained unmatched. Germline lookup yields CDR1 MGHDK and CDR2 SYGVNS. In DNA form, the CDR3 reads TGTGCCAGCAGCGGACAGGCCTACAATCAGCCCCAGCATTTT. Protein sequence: CASSGQAYNQPQHF.

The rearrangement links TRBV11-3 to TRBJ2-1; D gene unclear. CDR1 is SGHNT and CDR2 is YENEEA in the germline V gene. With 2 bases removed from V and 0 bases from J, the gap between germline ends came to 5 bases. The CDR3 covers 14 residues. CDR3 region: CASSLFSSYNEQFF. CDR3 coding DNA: TGTGCCAGCAGCTTATTTAGCTCCTACAATGAGCAGTTCTTC.

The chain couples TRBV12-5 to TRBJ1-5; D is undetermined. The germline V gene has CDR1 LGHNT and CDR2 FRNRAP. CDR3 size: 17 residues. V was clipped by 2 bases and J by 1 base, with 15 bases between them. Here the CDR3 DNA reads TGTGCTAGTGGTTTGTTCTCCGGGGTTAGAAGCAATCAGCCCCAGCATTTT. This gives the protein CASGLFSGVRSNQPQHF.

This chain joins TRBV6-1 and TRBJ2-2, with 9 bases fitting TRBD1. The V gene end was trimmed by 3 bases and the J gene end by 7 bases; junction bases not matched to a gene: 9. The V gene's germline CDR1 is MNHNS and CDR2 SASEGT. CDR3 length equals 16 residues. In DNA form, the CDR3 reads TGTGCCAGCAGTGAGCTGGACAGGGGTCATAACGGGGAGCTGTTTTTT. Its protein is CASSELDRGHNGELFF.

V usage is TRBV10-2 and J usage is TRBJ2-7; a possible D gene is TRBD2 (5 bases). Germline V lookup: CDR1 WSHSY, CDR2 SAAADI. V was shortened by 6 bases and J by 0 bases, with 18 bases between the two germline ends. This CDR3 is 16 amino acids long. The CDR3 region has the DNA TGCGCCAGCAGGACCTTCAGCGAGGGTAGCTCCTACGAGCAGTACTTC. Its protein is CASRTFSEGSSYEQYF.

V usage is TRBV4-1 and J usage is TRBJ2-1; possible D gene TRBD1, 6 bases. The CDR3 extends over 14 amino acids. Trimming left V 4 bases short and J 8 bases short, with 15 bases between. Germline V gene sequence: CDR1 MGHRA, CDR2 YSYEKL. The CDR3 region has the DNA TGCGCCAGCAGCCCGTTTCAGGGGTTAGATGAGCAGTTCTTC. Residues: CASSPFQGLDEQFF.

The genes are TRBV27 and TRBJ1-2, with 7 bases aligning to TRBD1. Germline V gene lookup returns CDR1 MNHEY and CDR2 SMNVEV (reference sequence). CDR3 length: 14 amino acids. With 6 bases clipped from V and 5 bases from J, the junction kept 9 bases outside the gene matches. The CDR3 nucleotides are TGTGCCAGCAGCCTGACAGGGCCCAGATATGGCTACACCTTC. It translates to CASSLTGPRYGYTF.

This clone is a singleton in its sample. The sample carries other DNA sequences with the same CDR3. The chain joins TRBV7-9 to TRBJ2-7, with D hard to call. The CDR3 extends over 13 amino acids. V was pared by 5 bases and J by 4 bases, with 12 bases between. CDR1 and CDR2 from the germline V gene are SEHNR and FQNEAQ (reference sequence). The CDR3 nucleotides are TGTGCCAGCAGCCCTGACCGAGGTTACGAGCAGTACTTC. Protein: CASSPDRGYEQYF.

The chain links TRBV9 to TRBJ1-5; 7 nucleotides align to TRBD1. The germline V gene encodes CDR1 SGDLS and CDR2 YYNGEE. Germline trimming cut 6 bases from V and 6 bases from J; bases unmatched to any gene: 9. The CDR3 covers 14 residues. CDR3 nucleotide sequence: TGTGCCAGCATCCCCAGGGGGAAGGGTCAGCCCCAGCATTTT. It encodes CASIPRGKGQPQHF.

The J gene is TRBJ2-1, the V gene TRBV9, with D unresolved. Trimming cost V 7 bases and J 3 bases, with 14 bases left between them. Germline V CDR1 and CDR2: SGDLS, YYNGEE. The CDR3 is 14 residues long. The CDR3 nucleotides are TGTGCCAGCGGCGACGGACCAGTCTACAATGAGCAGTTCTTC. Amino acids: CASGDGPVYNEQFF.